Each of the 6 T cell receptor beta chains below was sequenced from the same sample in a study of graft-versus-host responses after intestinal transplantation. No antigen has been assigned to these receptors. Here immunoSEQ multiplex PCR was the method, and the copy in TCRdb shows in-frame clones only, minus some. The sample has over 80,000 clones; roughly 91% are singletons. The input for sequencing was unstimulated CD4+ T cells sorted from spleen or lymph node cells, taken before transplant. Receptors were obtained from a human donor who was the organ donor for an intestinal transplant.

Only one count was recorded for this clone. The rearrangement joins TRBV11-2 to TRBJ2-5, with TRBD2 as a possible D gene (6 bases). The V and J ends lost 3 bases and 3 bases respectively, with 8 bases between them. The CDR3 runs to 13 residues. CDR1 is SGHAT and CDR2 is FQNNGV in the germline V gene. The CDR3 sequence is CASSFGTEETQYF. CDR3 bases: TGTGCCAGCAGCTTTGGGACTGAAGAGACCCAGTACTTC. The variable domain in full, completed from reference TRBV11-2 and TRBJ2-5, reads EAGVAQSPRYKIIEKRQSVAFWCNPISGHATLYWYQQILGQGPKLLIQFQNNGVVDDSQLPKDRFSAERLKGVDSTLKIQPAKLEDSAVYLCASSFGTEETQYFGPGTRLLVL.

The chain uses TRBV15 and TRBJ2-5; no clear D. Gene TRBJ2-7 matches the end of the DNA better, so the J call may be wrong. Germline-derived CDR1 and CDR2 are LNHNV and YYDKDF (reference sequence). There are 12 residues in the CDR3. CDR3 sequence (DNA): TGTGCCACCAGCAGCTACCCCTACGAGCAGTACTTC. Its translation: CATSSYPYEQYF.

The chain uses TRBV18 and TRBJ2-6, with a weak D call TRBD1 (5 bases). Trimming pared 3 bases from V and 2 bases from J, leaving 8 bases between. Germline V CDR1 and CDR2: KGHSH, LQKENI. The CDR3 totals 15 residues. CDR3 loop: CASSPDSTGANVLTF. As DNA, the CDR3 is TGTGCCAGCTCACCCGACAGTACTGGGGCCAACGTCCTGACTTTC.

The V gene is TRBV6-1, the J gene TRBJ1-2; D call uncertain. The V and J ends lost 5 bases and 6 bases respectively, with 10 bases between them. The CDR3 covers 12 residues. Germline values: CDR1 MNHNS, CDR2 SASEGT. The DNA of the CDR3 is TGTGCCAGCAGTCCGGAGGCCCATGGCTACACCTTC. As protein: CASSPEAHGYTF.

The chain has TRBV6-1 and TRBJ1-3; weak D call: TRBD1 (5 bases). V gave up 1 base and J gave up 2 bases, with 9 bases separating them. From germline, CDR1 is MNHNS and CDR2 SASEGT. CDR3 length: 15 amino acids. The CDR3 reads CASSEDRLAGNTIYF. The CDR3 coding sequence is TGTGCCAGCAGTGAAGACAGGCTCGCTGGAAACACCATATATTTT.

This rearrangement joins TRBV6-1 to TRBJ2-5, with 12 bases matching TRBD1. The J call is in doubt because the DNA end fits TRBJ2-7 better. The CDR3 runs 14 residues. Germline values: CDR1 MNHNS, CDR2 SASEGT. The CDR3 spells CASGGTGGFYEQYF. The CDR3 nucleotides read TGTGCCAGCGGAGGGACAGGGGGCTTCTACGAGCAGTACTTC.